Presented here are 9 T cell receptor beta chains from one specimen sequenced in a study of T cells in Graves' hyperthyroidism and ophthalmopathy. Regions amplified from RNA transcripts were the TCR beta CDR3 regions. RT-PCR in the first round (using the HTBI primer set) targeted the TCR CDR3. MiXCR, applied by TCRdb to the multiplex PCR reads, yields one record per CDR3 protein. The data contain 250,000 to 350,000 distinct CDR3 sequences, approximately 16% of them singletons. Sample: blood. The source of these receptors is a man aged 25-45 years with Graves' hyperthyroidism.

This clonotype was seen repeatedly, ten times or more. V usage is TRBV6-5 and J usage is TRBJ2-1; the match to TRBD1 covers 8 bases. Germline CDR1 reads MNHEY; CDR2 reads SVGAGI. The CDR3 covers 15 residues. Losses at the gene ends were 1 base for V and 10 bases for J; bases not matched to a gene: 9. The CDR3 spells CASSYWQGAYREQFF. The CDR3 bases are TGTGCCAGCAGTTACTGGCAGGGGGCTTATAGGGAGCAGTTCTTC.

This clonotype has a count of ten or more. The chain carries TRBV30 and TRBJ1-1; D is ambiguous. Germline V gene data show CDR1 as GTSNPN and CDR2 as SVGIG (reference sequence). V was trimmed by 5 bases and J by 1 base, leaving 11 bases between them. The CDR3 has 13 residues. CDR3 loop: CAWDRATNTEAFF. The CDR3, as DNA: TGTGCCTGGGACCGGGCTACGAACACTGAAGCTTTCTTT.

There are many counts of this clonotype. The chain joins TRBV2 to TRBJ2-7, with 7 bases fitting TRBD1. The CDR3 loop spans 12 amino acids. V trimming: 8 bases; J trimming: 1 base; junction bases outside the gene matches: 2. Germline CDR1 reads SNHLY; CDR2 reads FYNNEI. The DNA of the CDR3 is TGTGCCAGCTTGGGACAGTCCTACGAGCAGTACTTC. This codes for CASLGQSYEQYF.

This clonotype appeared a few times. V is TRBV20-1 and J is TRBJ1-5; 7 bases map to TRBD1. The germline V gene has CDR1 DFQATT and CDR2 SNEGSKA (reference sequence). The CDR3 has 17 residues. J gave up 2 bases and V 1 base, and 11 bases lay outside the gene matches. CDR3 loop: CSARGSLRGLGNQPQHF. The DNA for the CDR3 is TGCAGTGCTAGAGGGAGCTTGAGGGGGCTCGGCAATCAGCCCCAGCATTTT.

This clonotype was seen ten or more times. This chain connects TRBV5-1 to TRBJ2-7, with TRBD2 identical over 10 bases. CDR1 is SGHRS, CDR2 YFSETQ, per germline. Trimming cost V 5 bases and J 4 bases; bases outside gene matches: 6. The CDR3 extends over 14 amino acids. The CDR3 reads CASRLAGVGYEQYF. The CDR3 region has the DNA TGCGCCAGCAGGCTAGCGGGAGTAGGATACGAGCAGTACTTC.

The chain combines TRBV18 with TRBJ2-2; weak D call: TRBD1 (6 bases). Germline V gene sequence: CDR1 KGHSH, CDR2 LQKENI. This CDR3 has 16 residues. V dropped 3 bases and J dropped 2 bases, with 13 bases sitting between them. CDR3 loop: CASSPQGRPNTGELFF. CDR3 DNA: TGTGCCAGCTCACCCCAGGGGCGGCCTAACACCGGGGAGCTGTTTTTT.

This clonotype was seen a few times. The V and J genes are TRBV25-1 and TRBJ2-5; D not resolved. The CDR3 consists of 14 residues. CDR1 and CDR2 (germline): MGHDK, SYGVNS. With 1 base removed from V and 5 bases from J, the gap between germline ends came to 11 bases. The DNA for the CDR3 is TGTGCCAGCAGTGAATCACAGCTTAGGGAGACCCAGTACTTC. Its protein is CASSESQLRETQYF.

CDR3 DNA sequence: TGTGCCTGGAACGCCCCGGGTTTATATCATGGCTACACCTTC. This translates into CAWNAPGLYHGYTF. This chain connects TRBV30 to TRBJ1-2; D is unresolved. Per germline, CDR1 GTSNPN and CDR2 SVGIG (reference sequence). The CDR3 spans 14 residues. Trimming left V 4 bases short and J 6 bases short, with 18 bases between.

This clonotype was counted between two and nine times. The CDR3 loop reads CASSPRNRDQPQHF. Here the CDR3 DNA reads TGTGCCAGCAGTCCACGAAACAGGGATCAGCCCCAGCATTTT. The chain has TRBV6-1 and TRBJ1-5, with D possibly being TRBD1 (6 bases). CDR1 and CDR2 from the germline V gene are MNHNS and SASEGT. Trimming took 5 bases from V and 5 from J, leaving 13 bases between them. The CDR3 has 14 amino acids.